The 4 T cell receptor beta chains given below trace back to one sample, sequenced in a study of PD-L1 blockade in urothelial cancer. Sequencing was performed with immunoSEQ multiplex PCR; in TCRdb, only in-frame clones are kept and a portion is missing. The table lists about 84,000 clones, roughly 80% of them singletons. The sample was PBMCs, taken around atezolizumab (anti-PD-L1) treatment. The origin of the receptors is a man between 65 and 80 years old with urothelial cancer.

The gene calls are TRBV18 and TRBJ1-2; 7 bases agree with TRBD1. This CDR3 has 16 residues. From germline, CDR1 is KGHSH and CDR2 LQKENI. V was clipped by 0 bases and J by 1 base; unmatched bases: 5. The CDR3 region is CASSPPPTGINYGYTF. DNA for the CDR3: TGTGCCAGCTCACCACCGCCGACAGGGATTAACTATGGCTACACCTTC. Full variable domain (remainder filled in from reference TRBV18 and TRBJ1-2): NAGVMQNPRHLVRRRGQEARLRCSPMKGHSHVYWYRQLPEEGLKFMVYLQKENIIDESGMPKERFSAEFPKEGPSILRIQQVVRGDSAAYFCASSPPPTGINYGYTFGSGTRLTVV.

J is TRBJ2-7 and V is TRBV5-1; 7 nucleotides agree with TRBD2. Trimming removed 0 bases from V and 2 bases from J; junction bases left unmatched: 5. CDR1 is SGHRS, CDR2 YFSETQ, per germline. The CDR3 contains 15 residues. The CDR3 reads CASSLVGGGAYEQYF. CDR3 nucleotide sequence: TGCGCCAGCAGCTTGGTGGGGGGAGGGGCCTACGAGCAGTACTTC.

The CDR3 DNA reads TGTGCCAGCAGTACCTTACAGGGGAACCAGGGGCAGTACTTC. It yields the protein CASSTLQGNQGQYF. This chain connects TRBV27 to TRBJ2-7, with 7 bases that match TRBD1. The CDR3 length is 14 residues. V lost 5 bases and J lost 9; bases outside the gene matches: 13. Germline assignment: CDR1 MNHEY and CDR2 SMNVEV (reference sequence).

This clone was seen only a few times. The chain joins TRBV19 to TRBJ2-2; 8 nucleotides agree with TRBD2. CDR1 is LNHDA, CDR2 SQIVND, per germline (reference sequence). V trimming: 3 bases; J trimming: 5 bases; junction bases outside the gene matches: 5. CDR3 size: 15 residues. The CDR3 sequence is CASSIDPSGTGELFF. The CDR3 coding sequence is TGTGCCAGTAGTATCGATCCTAGCGGGACCGGGGAGCTGTTTTTT.